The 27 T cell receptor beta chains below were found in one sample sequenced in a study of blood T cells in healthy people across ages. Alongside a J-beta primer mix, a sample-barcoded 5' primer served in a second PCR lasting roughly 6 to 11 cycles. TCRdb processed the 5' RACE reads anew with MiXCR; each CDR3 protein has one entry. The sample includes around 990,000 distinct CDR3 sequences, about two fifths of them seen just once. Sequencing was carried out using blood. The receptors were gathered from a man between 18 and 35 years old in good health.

CDR3 nucleotides: TGTGCCAGCAGTTCCCCAGGGTTTGACACCGGGGAGCTGTTTTTT. Translated, it gives CASSSPGFDTGELFF. The chain recombines TRBV12-3 or TRBV12-4 with TRBJ2-2; a possible D gene is TRBD1 (5 bases). The CDR3 is 15 residues long. Trimming left V 4 bases short and J 3 bases short, with 12 bases between.

The CDR3 protein is CASTRGQDRDTQYF. The DNA for the CDR3 is TGTGCCAGCACCCGAGGACAGGATCGAGATACGCAGTATTTT. V is TRBV7-9 and J is TRBJ2-3, with 7 positions matching TRBD1. CDR1 and CDR2 from the germline V gene are SEHNR and FQNEAQ (reference sequence). The CDR3 extends over 14 amino acids. After removal of 7 bases from V and 5 bases from J, the junction contained 9 bases not matched to a gene.

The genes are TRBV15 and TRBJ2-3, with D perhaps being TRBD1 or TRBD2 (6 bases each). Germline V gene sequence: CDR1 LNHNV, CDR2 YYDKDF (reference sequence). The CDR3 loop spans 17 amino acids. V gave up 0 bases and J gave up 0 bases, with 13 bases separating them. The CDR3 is CATSRDLRGPSTDTQYF. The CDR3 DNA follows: TGTGCCACCAGCAGAGATCTCCGGGGGCCTAGCACAGATACGCAGTATTTT.

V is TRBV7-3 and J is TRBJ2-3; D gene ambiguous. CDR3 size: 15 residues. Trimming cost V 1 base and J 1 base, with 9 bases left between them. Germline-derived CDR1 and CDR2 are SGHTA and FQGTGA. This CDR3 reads CASSLRPIGTDTQYF. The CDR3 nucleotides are TGTGCCAGCAGCTTAAGACCAATCGGCACAGATACGCAGTATTTT.

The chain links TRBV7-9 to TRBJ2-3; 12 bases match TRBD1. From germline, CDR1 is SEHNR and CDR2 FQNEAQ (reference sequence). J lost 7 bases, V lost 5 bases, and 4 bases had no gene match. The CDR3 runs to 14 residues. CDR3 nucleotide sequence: TGTGCCAGCAGCGGGACAGGGGGCCTGTATACGCAGTATTTT. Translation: CASSGTGGLYTQYF.

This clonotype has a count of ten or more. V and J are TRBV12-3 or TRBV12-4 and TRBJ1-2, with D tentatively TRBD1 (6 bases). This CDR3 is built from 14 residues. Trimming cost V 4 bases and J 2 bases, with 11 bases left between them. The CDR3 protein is CASSYGGGNYGYTF. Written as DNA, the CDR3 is TGTGCCAGCAGTTATGGGGGGGGCAACTATGGCTACACCTTC.

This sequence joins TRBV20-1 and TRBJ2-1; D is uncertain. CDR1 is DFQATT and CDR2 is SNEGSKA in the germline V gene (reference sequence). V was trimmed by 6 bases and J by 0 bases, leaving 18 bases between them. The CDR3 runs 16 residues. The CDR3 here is CSAPRGRSSSYNEQFF. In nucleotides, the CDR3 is TGCAGTGCGCCACGCGGACGTAGTAGCTCCTACAATGAGCAGTTCTTC.

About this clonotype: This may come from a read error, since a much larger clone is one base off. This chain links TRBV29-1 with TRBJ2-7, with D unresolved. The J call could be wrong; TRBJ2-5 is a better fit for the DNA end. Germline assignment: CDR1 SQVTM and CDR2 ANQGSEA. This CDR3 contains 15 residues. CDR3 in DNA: TGCAGCGTTGACCGGGCCAACCTCCTCAAAGAGACCCAGTACTTC. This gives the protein CSVDRANLLKETQYF.

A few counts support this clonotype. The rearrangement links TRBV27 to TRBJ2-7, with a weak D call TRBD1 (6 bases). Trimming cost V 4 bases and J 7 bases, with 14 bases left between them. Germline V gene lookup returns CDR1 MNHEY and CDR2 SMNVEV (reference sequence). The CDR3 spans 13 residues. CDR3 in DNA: TGTGCCAGCAGTTGGACAGTCTACAATGAGCAGTACTTC. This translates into CASSWTVYNEQYF.

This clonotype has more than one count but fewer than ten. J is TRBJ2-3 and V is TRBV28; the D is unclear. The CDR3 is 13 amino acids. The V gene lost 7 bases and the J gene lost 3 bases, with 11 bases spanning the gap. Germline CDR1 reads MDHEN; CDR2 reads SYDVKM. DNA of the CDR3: TGTGCCAGCAATCTCGGGCGGACAGATACGCAGTATTTT. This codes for CASNLGRTDTQYF.

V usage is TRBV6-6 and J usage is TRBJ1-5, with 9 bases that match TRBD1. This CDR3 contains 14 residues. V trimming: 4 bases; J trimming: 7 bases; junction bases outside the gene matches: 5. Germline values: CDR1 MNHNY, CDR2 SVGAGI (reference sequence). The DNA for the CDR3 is TGTGCCAGCAGTTCCCGACAGGGGGAACAGCCCCAGCATTTT. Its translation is CASSSRQGEQPQHF.

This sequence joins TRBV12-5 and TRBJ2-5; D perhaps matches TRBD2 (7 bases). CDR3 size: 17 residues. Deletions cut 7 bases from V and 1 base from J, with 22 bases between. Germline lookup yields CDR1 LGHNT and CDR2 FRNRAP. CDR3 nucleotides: TGTGCTAGTGCCCCCCGGGGGGACAATTACTTCCAAGAGACCCAGTACTTC. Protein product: CASAPRGDNYFQETQYF.

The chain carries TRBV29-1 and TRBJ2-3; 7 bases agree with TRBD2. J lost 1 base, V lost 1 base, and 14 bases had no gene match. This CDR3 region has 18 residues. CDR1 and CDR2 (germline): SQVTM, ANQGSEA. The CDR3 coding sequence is TGCAGCGTTGAAGCCATCAGGGCTAGCGGCCAGGGCACAGATACGCAGTATTTT. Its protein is CSVEAIRASGQGTDTQYF.

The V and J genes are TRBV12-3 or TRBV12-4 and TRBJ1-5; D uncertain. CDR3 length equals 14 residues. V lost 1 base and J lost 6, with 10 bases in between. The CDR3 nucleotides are TGTGCCAGCAGTTTAGTCGGGCTCGGTCAGCCCCAGCATTTT. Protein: CASSLVGLGQPQHF.

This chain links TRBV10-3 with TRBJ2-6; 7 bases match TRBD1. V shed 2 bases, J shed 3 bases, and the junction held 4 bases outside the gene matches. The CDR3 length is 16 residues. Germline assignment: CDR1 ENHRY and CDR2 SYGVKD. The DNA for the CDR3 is TGTGCCATCAGTGAGCCGACAGGGTTTGGGGCCAACGTCCTGACTTTC. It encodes CAISEPTGFGANVLTF.

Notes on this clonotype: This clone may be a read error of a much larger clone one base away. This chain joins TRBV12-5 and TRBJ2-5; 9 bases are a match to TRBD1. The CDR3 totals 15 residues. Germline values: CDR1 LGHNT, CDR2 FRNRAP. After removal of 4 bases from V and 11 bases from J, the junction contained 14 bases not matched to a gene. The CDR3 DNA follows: TGTGCTAGTGGTTCGGACAGGGGATTTCACAATGAGCAGTACTTC. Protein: CASGSDRGFHNEQYF.

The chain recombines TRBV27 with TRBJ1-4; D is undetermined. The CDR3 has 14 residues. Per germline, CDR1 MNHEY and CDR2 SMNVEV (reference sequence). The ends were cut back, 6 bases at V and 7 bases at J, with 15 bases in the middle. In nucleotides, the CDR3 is TGTGCCAGCAGGCCGGAGAGGGAAAGTGAAAAACTGTTTTTT. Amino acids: CASRPERESEKLFF. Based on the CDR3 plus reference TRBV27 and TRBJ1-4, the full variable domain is EAQVTQNPRYLITVTGKKLTVTCSQNMNHEYMSWYRQDPGLGLRQIYYSMNVEVTDKGDVPEGYKVSRKEKRNFPLILESPSPNQTSLYFCASRPERESEKLFFGSGTQLSVL.

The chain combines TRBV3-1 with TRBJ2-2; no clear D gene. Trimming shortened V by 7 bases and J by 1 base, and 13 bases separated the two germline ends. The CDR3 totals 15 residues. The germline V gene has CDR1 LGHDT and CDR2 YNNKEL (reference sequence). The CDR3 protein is CASNVDGLNTGELFF. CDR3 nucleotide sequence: TGTGCCAGCAACGTGGACGGTTTGAACACCGGGGAGCTGTTTTTT.

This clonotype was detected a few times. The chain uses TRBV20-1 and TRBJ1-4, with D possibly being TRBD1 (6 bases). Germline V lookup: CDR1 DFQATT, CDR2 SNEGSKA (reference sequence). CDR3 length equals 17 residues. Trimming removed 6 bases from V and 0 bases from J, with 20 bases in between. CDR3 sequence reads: CSATDWGKGATNEKLFF. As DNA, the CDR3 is TGCAGTGCCACAGACTGGGGAAAGGGGGCAACTAATGAAAAACTGTTTTTT.

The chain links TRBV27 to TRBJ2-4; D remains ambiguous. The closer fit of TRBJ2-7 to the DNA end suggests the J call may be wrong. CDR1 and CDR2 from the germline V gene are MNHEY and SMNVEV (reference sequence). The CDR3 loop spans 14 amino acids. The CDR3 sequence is CASSFKSGFGEQYF. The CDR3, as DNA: TGTGCCAGCAGTTTTAAGTCCGGGTTCGGCGAGCAGTACTTC.

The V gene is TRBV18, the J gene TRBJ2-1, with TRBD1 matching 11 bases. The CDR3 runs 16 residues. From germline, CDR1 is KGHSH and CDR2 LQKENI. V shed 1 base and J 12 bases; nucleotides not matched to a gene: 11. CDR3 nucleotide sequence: TGTGCCAGCTCACCACTGGACAGGGGGCGATTTTATTTGCAGTTCTTC. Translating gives CASSPLDRGRFYLQFF.

CDR3 in amino acids: CASSQDGGTGRRTEAFF. CDR3 bases: TGTGCCAGCAGCCAAGACGGGGGAACGGGGAGGCGTACTGAAGCTTTCTTT. V is TRBV3-1 and J is TRBJ1-1, with D tentatively TRBD1 (5 bases). The CDR3 has 17 residues. Germline assignment: CDR1 LGHDT and CDR2 YNNKEL (reference sequence). Trimming shortened V by 0 bases and J by 5 bases, and 19 bases separated the two germline ends. Together with reference TRBV3-1 and TRBJ1-1, the CDR3 gives the full variable domain: DTAVSQTPKYLVTQMGNDKSIKCEQNLGHDTMYWYKQDSKKFLKIMFSYNNKELIINETVPNRFSPKSPDKAHLNLHINSLELGDSAVYFCASSQDGGTGRRTEAFFGQGTRLTVV.

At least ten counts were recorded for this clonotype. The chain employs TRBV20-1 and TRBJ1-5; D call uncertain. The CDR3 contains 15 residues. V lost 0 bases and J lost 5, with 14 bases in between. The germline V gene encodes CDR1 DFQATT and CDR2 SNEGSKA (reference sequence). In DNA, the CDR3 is TGCAGTGCTAGAGACGCGCCTAAGGAAGATCAGCCCCAGCATTTT. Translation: CSARDAPKEDQPQHF.

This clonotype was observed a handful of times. Here the CDR3 reads CASRNRVGETEAFF. The CDR3 DNA follows: TGCGCCAGCAGAAACAGGGTGGGGGAGACTGAAGCTTTCTTT. The chain combines TRBV5-1 with TRBJ1-1; possible D gene TRBD1, 6 bases. V gave up 5 bases and J gave up 5 bases, with 16 bases separating them. CDR3 size: 14 residues. CDR1 is SGHRS, CDR2 YFSETQ, per germline. Full variable domain (missing parts from reference TRBV5-1 and TRBJ1-1): KAGVTQTPRYLIKTRGQQVTLSCSPISGHRSVSWYQQTPGQGLQFLFEYFSETQRNKGNFPGRFSGRQFSNSRSEMNVSTLELGDSALYLCASRNRVGETEAFFGQGTRLTVV.

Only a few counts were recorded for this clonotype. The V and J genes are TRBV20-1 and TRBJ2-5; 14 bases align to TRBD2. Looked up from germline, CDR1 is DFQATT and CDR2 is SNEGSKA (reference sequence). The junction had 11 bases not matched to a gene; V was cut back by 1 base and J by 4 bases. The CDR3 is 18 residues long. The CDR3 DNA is TGCAGTGCTAGAGTCGGACTAGCGGGGGGACCCACGAGAGAGACCCAGTACTTC. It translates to CSARVGLAGGPTRETQYF.

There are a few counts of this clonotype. This chain's CDR3 is CASTSWGAIPSEQYF. The CDR3 nucleotides read TGTGCCAGCACGTCTTGGGGGGCAATCCCCTCCGAGCAGTACTTC. The rearrangement links TRBV6-5 to TRBJ2-7; D may correspond to TRBD1 or TRBD2 (6 bases each). V was trimmed by 7 bases and J by 6 bases, leaving 22 bases between them. This CDR3 contains 15 residues. Germline V CDR1 and CDR2: MNHEY, SVGAGI.

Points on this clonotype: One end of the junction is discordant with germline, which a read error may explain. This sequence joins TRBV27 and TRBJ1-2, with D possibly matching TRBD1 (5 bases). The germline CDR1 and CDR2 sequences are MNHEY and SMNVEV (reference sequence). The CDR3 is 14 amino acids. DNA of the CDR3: TGTGCCAGCAGTGTATCGGGACCGAGATATGGCTACACCTTC. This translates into CASSVSGPRYGYTF.